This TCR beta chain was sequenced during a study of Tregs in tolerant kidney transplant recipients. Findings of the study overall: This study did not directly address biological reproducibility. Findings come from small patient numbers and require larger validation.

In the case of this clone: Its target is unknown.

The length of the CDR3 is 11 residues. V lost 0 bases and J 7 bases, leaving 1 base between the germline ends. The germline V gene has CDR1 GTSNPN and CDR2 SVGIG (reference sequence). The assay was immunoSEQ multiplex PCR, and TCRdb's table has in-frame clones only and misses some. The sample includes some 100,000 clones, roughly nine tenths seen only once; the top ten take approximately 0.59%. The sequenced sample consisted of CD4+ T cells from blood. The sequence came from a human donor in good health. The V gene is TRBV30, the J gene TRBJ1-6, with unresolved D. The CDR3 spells CAWSVNSPLHF. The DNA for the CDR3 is TGTGCCTGGAGTGTAAATTCACCCCTCCACTTT.